This passage covers 7 T cell receptor beta chains from one sample sequenced in a study of CD8+ T cells in alopecia areata. cDNA prepared by RNA extraction and subsequent reverse transcription served as the template for sequencing. Method: immunoSEQ multiplex PCR; TCRdb's copy keeps in-frame clones and lacks some. The sample yields approximately 110,000 clones, without any singletons. The sample comprised lesional skin. The receptors come from a C3H/HeJ mouse with alopecia areata. Strain haplotype (MHC): H2-k.

This clone was counted only a few times. All gene names here are mouse names. The read ends 4 residues shy of where the CDR3 ends; the end is completed using the germline J gene. The gene calls are TRBV1 and TRBJ1-1, with D possibly matching TRBD1 (6 bases). This CDR3 region has 16 residues. The germline gives CDR1 NSQYPW, CDR2 LRSPGD (reference sequence). CDR3 amino acids: CTCSADPGQGFAEVFF. The CDR3 DNA, read in part, is TGCACCTGCAGTGCAGATCCGGGTCAGGGGTTTGCA.

This clone turned up a few times. The TCRdb protein fails to match the DNA translation at residue 12; the protein reported here was translated from the DNA. These gene names are mouse names. The CDR3 end is not reached by the read, which stops 3 residues before it; the germline J gene fills it in. This rearrangement joins TRBV13-3 to TRBJ1-3; the D gene is possibly TRBD1 (6 bases). This CDR3 spans 15 amino acids. V gave up 4 bases and J gave up 0 bases, with 11 bases separating them. Germline V CDR1 and CDR2: NNHDY, SYVADS. The sequenced part of the CDR3 DNA is TGTGCCAGCAGTTCCCGGGACACTTCTGGAAATACG. It yields the protein CASSSRDTSGNT. The entire CDR3 protein reads CASSSRDTSGNTLYF.

At least ten counts were recorded for this clone. Mouse germline and gene names are used. The read comes to an end 4 residues before the CDR3 does, leaving the germline J gene to fill in the end. This rearrangement joins TRBV13-3 to TRBJ1-4, with a tentative D call TRBD1 (6 bases). Germline V CDR1 and CDR2: NNHDY, SYVADS. V lost 0 bases and J lost 0, with 12 bases in between. This CDR3 has 17 residues. The CDR3 loop reads CASSDAGDRISNERLFF. CDR3 DNA (partial): TGTGCCAGCAGTGATGCGGGAGACAGGATTTCCAACGAA.

About this clone: Gene names denote mouse genes. The read stops 4 residues short of the end of the CDR3; the missing end is completed from the germline J gene. V is TRBV13-3 and J is TRBJ2-4, with 7 bases aligning to TRBD2. CDR1 NNHDY and CDR2 SYVADS come from the germline V gene. This CDR3 has 13 amino acids. Incomplete CDR3 DNA: TGTGCCAGCAGTGACTGGGGGTGGAAC. Translating it yields CASSDWGWN. The entire CDR3 protein is CASSDWGWNTLYF.

This clone was seen a handful of times. Mouse germline and gene names are used. Incomplete CDR3 DNA: TGTGCCAGCGGTGATGACGACAATGCAAACACA. Its protein is CASGDDDNANT. The CDR3 in full is CASGDDDNANTEVFF. This chain uses TRBV13-2 with TRBJ1-1; D ambiguous. The sequence runs out 4 residues before the end of the CDR3; the remainder is reconstructed from the germline J gene. V lost 0 bases to trimming and J lost 0 bases, with 9 bases between them. The CDR3 totals 15 residues. The germline gives CDR1 NNHNN, CDR2 SYGAGS (reference sequence).

This clone has just a few counts. Germline and genes: mouse. The read ends 4 residues before the CDR3 terminus; that terminus is restored from the germline J gene. The chain couples TRBV5 to TRBJ1-4; D uncertain. Germline lookup yields CDR1 LGHNA and CDR2 YNLKQL (reference sequence). Trimming removed 0 bases at V and 0 bases at J, with 5 bases between. The CDR3 consists of 15 residues. The covered CDR3 bases are TGTGCCAGCAGCCAAGAGAGGGTTTCCAACGAA. It specifies CASSQERVSNE. The entire CDR3 protein reads CASSQERVSNERLFF.

For this clone: Gene names and germline refer to mouse. The CDR3 goes on 4 residues after the read ends, and that part is filled in from the germline J gene. V usage is TRBV13-3 and J usage is TRBJ1-4; 7 bases line up with TRBD1. Per germline, CDR1 NNHDY and CDR2 SYVADS. This CDR3 contains 16 residues. With V trimmed by 0 bases and J by 6 bases, 8 bases remained unmatched. Partial CDR3 DNA: TGTGCCAGCAGTGATGAGGTGAGGGGGCAGGACGAA. It translates to CASSDEVRGQDE. The whole CDR3 reads CASSDEVRGQDERLFF.